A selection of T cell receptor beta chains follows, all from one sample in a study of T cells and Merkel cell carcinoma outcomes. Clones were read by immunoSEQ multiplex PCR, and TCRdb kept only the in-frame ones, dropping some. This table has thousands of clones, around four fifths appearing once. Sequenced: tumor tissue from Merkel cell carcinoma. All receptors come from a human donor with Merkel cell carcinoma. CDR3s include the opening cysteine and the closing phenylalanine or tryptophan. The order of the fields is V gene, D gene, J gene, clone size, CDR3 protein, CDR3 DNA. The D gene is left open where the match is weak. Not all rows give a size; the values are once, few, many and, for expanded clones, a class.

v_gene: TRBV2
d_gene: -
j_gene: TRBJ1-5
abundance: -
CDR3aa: CASRSISNQPQHF
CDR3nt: TGTGCCAGCAGGAGCATCAGCAATCAGCCCCAGCATTTT

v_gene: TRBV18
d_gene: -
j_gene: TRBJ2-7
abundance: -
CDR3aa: CASSPAQAAYYEQYF
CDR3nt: TGTGCCAGCTCCCCAGCCCAGGCCGCGTATTACGAGCAGTACTTC

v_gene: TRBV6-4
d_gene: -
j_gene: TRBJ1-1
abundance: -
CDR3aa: CASSERGMNTEAFF
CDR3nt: TGTGCCAGCAGTGAGCGGGGGATGAACACTGAAGCTTTCTTT

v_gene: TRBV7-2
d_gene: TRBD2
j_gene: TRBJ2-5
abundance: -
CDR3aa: CASSTQRGGMAQYF
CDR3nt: TGTGCCAGCAGCACCCAGCGGGGGGGGATGGCCCAGTACTTC

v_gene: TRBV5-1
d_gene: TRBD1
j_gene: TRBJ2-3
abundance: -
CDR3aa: CASSLVKGAPRTDTQYF
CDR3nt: TGCGCCAGCAGCTTGGTTAAGGGGGCCCCTCGCACAGATACGCAGTATTTT

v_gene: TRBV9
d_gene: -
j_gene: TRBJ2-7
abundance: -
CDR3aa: CASSVGPRANEQYF
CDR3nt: TGTGCCAGCAGCGTAGGGCCCAGGGCGAACGAGCAGTACTTC

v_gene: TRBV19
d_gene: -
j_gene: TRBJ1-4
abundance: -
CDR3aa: CASSRTGNFFEKLFF
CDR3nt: TGTGCCAGTAGTAGGACGGGGAATTTTTTTGAAAAACTGTTTTTT

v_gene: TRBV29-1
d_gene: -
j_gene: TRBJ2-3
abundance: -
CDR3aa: CSVDRDTTDTQYF
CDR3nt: TGCAGCGTTGATAGGGACACCACAGATACGCAGTATTTT

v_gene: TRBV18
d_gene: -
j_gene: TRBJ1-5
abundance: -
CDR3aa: CASSLVAQRGNQPQHF
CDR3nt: TGTGCCAGCTCACTAGTTGCACAGCGGGGCAATCAGCCCCAGCATTTT

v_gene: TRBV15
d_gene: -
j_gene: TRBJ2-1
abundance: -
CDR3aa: CATSRESLGEYEQFF
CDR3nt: TGTGCCACCAGCAGAGAGTCCTTGGGGGAATATGAGCAGTTCTTC

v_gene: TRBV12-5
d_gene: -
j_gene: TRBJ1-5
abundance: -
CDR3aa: CASGSDYSNQPQHF
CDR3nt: TGTGCTAGTGGTTCCGATTATAGCAATCAGCCCCAGCATTTT

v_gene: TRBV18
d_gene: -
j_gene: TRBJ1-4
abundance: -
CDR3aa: CASTRKGATNEKLFF
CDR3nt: TGTGCCAGCACCAGAAAGGGGGCAACTAATGAAAAACTGTTTTTT

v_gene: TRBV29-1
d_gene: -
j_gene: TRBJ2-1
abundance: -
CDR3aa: CSVGSDTYNEQFF
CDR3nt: TGCAGCGTTGGGAGTGATACCTACAATGAGCAGTTCTTC

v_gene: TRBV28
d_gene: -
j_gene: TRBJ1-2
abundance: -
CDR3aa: CASREGGEGYTF
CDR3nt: TGTGCCAGCAGGGAGGGCGGGGAGGGCTACACCTTC

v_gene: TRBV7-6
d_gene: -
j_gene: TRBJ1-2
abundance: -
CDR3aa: CASSSFTTAGYTF
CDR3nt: TGTGCCAGCAGCTCTTTCACGACGGCTGGCTACACCTTC

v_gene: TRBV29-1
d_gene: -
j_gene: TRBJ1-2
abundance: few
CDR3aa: CSVEEPYGYTF
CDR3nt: TGCAGCGTTGAGGAACCCTATGGCTACACCTTC

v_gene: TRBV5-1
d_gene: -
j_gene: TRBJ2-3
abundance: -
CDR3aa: CASSLEGGGDTQYF
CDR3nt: TGCGCCAGCAGCTTGGAAGGGGGGGGAGATACGCAGTATTTT

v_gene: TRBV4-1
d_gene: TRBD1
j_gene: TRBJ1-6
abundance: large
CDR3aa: CASSQGGQGNSPLHF
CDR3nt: TGCGCCAGCAGCCAGGGGGGACAGGGTAATTCACCCCTCCACTTT

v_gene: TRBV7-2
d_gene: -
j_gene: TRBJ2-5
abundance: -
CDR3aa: CASRSRETQYF
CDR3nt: TGTGCCAGCAGATCCCGGGAGACCCAGTACTTC

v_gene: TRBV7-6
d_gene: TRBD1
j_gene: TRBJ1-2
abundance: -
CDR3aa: CASSLETGGRDGYTF
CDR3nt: TGTGCCAGCAGCTTAGAGACAGGGGGTAGAGATGGCTACACCTTC

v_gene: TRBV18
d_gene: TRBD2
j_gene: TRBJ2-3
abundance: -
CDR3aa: CASSPPTSGGAVDTQYF
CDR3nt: TGTGCCAGCTCACCACCGACTAGCGGGGGGGCCGTAGATACGCAGTATTTT

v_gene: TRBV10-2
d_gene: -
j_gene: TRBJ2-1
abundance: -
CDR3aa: CASRDGYNEQFF
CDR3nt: TGCGCCAGCAGGGACGGTTACAATGAGCAGTTCTTC

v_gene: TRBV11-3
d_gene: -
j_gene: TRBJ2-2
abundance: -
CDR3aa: CASSRRAAGHTGELFF
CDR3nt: TGTGCCAGCAGCCGTAGGGCGGCAGGGCACACCGGGGAGCTGTTTTTT

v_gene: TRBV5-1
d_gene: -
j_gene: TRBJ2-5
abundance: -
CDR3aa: CASRQETQYF
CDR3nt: TGCGCCAGCAGGCAAGAGACCCAGTACTTC

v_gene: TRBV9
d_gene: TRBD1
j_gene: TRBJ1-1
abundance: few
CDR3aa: CASSVDRAGNTEAFF
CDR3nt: TGTGCCAGCAGCGTCGACAGGGCCGGTAACACTGAAGCTTTCTTT

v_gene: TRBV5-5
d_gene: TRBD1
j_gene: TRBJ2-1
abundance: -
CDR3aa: CASSLDGQGYNEQFF
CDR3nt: TGTGCCAGCAGCTTGGACGGACAGGGCTACAATGAGCAGTTCTTC

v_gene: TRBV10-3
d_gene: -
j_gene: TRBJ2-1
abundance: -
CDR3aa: CAISEAGYNEQFF
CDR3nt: TGTGCCATCAGTGAGGCAGGGTACAATGAGCAGTTCTTC

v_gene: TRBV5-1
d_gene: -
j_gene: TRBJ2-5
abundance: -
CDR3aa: CASSLFGTALETQYF
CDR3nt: TGCGCCAGCAGCTTGTTTGGGACTGCGTTAGAGACCCAGTACTTC

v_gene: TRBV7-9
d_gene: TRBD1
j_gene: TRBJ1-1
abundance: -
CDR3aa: CASSRGDRVNTEAFF
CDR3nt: TGTGCCAGCAGCCGCGGGGACAGGGTGAACACTGAAGCTTTCTTT

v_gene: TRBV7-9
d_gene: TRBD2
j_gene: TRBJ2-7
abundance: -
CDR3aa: CASSFLAGGYEQYF
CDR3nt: TGTGCCAGCAGCTTTCTAGCGGGGGGTTACGAGCAGTACTTC

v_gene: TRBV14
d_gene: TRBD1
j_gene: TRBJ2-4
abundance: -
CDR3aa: CASSLRTGVGIQYF
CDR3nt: TGTGCCAGCAGCCTCCGGACAGGGGTTGGCATTCAGTACTTC

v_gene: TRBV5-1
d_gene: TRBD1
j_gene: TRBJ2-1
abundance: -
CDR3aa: CASSPIRGQYNEQFF
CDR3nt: TGCGCCAGCAGCCCCATCCGGGGACAGTACAATGAGCAGTTCTTC

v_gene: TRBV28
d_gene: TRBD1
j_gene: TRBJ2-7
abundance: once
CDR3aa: CASSLPQTGGKYF
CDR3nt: TGTGCCAGCAGTCTACCTCAGACAGGGGGAAAGTACTTC

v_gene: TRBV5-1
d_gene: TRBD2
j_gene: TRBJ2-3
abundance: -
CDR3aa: CASRRTSGGGSTDTQYF
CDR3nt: TGCGCCAGCAGGAGGACTAGCGGGGGGGGAAGCACAGATACGCAGTATTTT

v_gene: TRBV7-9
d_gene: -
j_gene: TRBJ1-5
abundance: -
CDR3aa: CASSTQNQPQHF
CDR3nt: TGTGCCAGCAGCACCCAGAATCAGCCCCAGCATTTT

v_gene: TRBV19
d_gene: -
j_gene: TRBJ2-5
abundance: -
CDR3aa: CASSKRVLETQYF
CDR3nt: TGTGCCAGTAGTAAGAGGGTTCTAGAGACCCAGTACTTC

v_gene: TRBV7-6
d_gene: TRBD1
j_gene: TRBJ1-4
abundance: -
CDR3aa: CASSPGGLTNEKLFF
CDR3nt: TGTGCCAGCAGCCCAGGGGGTTTAACTAATGAAAAACTGTTTTTT

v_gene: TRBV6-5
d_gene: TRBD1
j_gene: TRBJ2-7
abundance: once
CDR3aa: CASSLRQGAYEQYF
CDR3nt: TGTGCCAGCAGTTTACGACAGGGGGCCTACGAGCAGTACTTC

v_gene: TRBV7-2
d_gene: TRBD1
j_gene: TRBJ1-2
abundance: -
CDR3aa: CASTLDRGNYGYTF
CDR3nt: TGTGCCAGCACCCTGGACAGGGGGAACTATGGCTACACCTTC

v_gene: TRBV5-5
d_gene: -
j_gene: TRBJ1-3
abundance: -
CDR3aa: CASSLYLTEWGSSGNTIYF
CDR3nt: TGTGCCAGCAGCTTGTATTTAACGGAATGGGGATCCTCTGGAAACACCATATATTTT